This T cell receptor beta chain was identified during a study of T cells in Graves' hyperthyroidism and ophthalmopathy. Germline trimming cut 3 bases from V and 5 bases from J; bases unmatched to any gene: 7. This CDR3 has 15 amino acids. Per germline, CDR1 SEHNR and CDR2 FQNEAQ (reference sequence). RNA transcripts served as the template for amplifying TCR beta CDR3 regions. First-round RT-PCR with HTBI primers amplified the TCR CDR3 region. TCRdb fed the multiplex PCR reads into MiXCR, producing one record per CDR3 protein. The sample lists around 350,000 distinct CDR3 sequences, around 25% occurring once. No progression to ophthalmopathy during 18 months of follow-up defined stable disease. Uncontrolled infection, other autoimmune disease, pregnancy or lactation led to exclusion. There are many counts of this clonotype.

The chain carries TRBV7-9 and TRBJ2-5, with 9 positions matching TRBD2. The sequence was obtained from a man aged 50-60 years with Graves' hyperthyroidism. The sample comprised blood. CDR3 DNA: TGTGCCAGCAGCTTTGGTAGCGGGAGACTGGAGACCCAGTACTTC. It translates to CASSFGSGRLETQYF.